What follows are 9 T cell receptor beta chains derived from one specimen sequenced in a study of cytomegalovirus exposure and HLA in healthy donors (dated by TCRdb to the late 2010s). Libraries were built with the immunoSEQ multiplex PCR assay. What TCRdb holds here is the immuneACCESS table cut down to in-frame rearrangements. Part of the clones is not present; checked against another copy, under half of the missing clones reflect an unresolved V gene, and the others are unexplained. Here the sample has 110,000 to 150,000 clones; about 94% occur a single time. The biggest ten clones account for 1.5% to 2% of the sample. The material sequenced was PBMCs. Receptors were obtained from a man aged 18 to 35 in good health and CMV-seropositive.

The chain uses TRBV19 and TRBJ1-1, with 11 bases identical to TRBD1. Germline CDR1 is LNHDA and CDR2 is SQIVND (reference sequence). The J segment lost 3 bases and the V segment lost 10 bases, leaving 1 base of the junction unmatched. The CDR3 contains 12 residues. DNA of the CDR3: TGTGCCACGGGACAGGGGGACACTGAAGCTTTCTTT. Amino acids: CATGQGDTEAFF.

The V call is TRBV19, the J call TRBJ1-5; D is undetermined. CDR3 length: 14 amino acids. From germline, CDR1 is LNHDA and CDR2 SQIVND (reference sequence). V was cut by 3 bases and J by 1 base, with 7 bases left in between. CDR3 nucleotides: TGTGCCAGTAGTATGTCAGGCAGCAATCAGCCCCAGCATTTT. It is translated as CASSMSGSNQPQHF.

This clone was observed once. This rearrangement joins TRBV7-9 to TRBJ2-7; 12 bases are shared with TRBD2. In germline, CDR1 is SEHNR, CDR2 FQNEAQ (reference sequence). V gave up 5 bases and J gave up 7 bases; unmatched junction bases: 9. This CDR3 region has 15 residues. The CDR3 spells CASSRTSGTGTEQYF. CDR3 nucleotide sequence: TGTGCCAGCAGCCGGACTAGCGGGACAGGTACGGAGCAGTACTTC.

The genes are TRBV28 and TRBJ2-1, with a tentative D call TRBD1 (5 bases). The V and J ends lost 3 bases and 8 bases respectively, with 14 bases between them. The CDR3 sequence is 14 residues long. CDR1 is MDHEN, CDR2 SYDVKM, per germline. The CDR3 loop reads CASSFLQQDHEQFF. The CDR3 bases are TGTGCCAGCAGTTTCCTTCAACAGGACCATGAGCAGTTCTTC.

The V gene is TRBV5-1, the J gene TRBJ2-7; 14 nucleotides align to TRBD2. Looked up from germline, CDR1 is SGHRS and CDR2 is YFSETQ. The CDR3 has 17 residues. V lost 2 bases and J lost 4; bases outside the gene matches: 8. The CDR3 DNA sequence: TGCGCCAGCAGCTTTTCCGGACTAGCGGGAGGAGCATACGAGCAGTACTTC. It encodes CASSFSGLAGGAYEQYF.

The chain recombines TRBV5-1 with TRBJ2-1, with D perhaps matching TRBD2 (5 bases). CDR1 SGHRS and CDR2 YFSETQ come from the germline V gene. This CDR3 comprises 14 residues. The V end was cut by 2 bases, the J end by 0 bases, with 6 bases between. CDR3 nucleotides: TGCGCCAGCAGCTTAGCGGCCTCCTACAATGAGCAGTTCTTC. As protein: CASSLAASYNEQFF.

The rearrangement links TRBV19 to TRBJ1-5; tentatively, D is TRBD1 (6 bases). V shed 1 base and J shed 0 bases, with 10 bases lying between them. This CDR3 is built from 16 residues. Germline loops: CDR1 LNHDA, CDR2 SQIVND (reference sequence). The CDR3 DNA reads TGTGCCAGTAGTATAGGGGGACACAGTAGCAATCAGCCCCAGCATTTT. Translated: CASSIGGHSSNQPQHF.

V usage is TRBV2 and J usage is TRBJ1-1; 7 bases are shared with TRBD1. CDR1 and CDR2 from the germline V gene are SNHLY and FYNNEI. This CDR3 is built from 13 residues. After removal of 11 bases from V and 5 bases from J, the junction contained 11 bases not matched to a gene. The CDR3 bases are TGTGCCCCCCGACAGGGTAGGAGGACTGAAGCTTTCTTT. It codes for CAPRQGRRTEAFF.

The genes are TRBV6-6 and TRBJ2-5; 13 positions match TRBD2. CDR1 and CDR2 (germline): MNHNY, SVGAGI (reference sequence). The length of the CDR3 is 16 residues. V was pared by 2 bases and J by 4 bases, with 4 bases of the junction left unmatched. The CDR3 DNA reads as TGTGCCAGCAGTTACGGACTAGCGGGAGCGGGAGAGACCCAGTACTTC. Translated, it gives CASSYGLAGAGETQYF.